The sequence of this T cell receptor (beta chain) was determined in a study of OX40 agonist ivuxolimab in advanced cancers. Samples of blood were obtained at baseline, on cycle 4 day 1, and on cycle 7 day 1. TCRdb's table, derived via immunoSEQ multiplex PCR, lists solely in-frame clones and lacks some. The sample holds approximately 100,000 clones, approximately 80% seen once. Germline V gene sequence: CDR1 SGHRS, CDR2 YFSETQ. The length of the CDR3 is 15 residues. V dropped 0 bases and J dropped 4 bases, with 11 bases sitting between them. The TCR sequence derives from an adult with an advanced solid tumor such as melanoma, head and neck, liver or kidney cancer. V and J are TRBV5-1 and TRBJ1-5; perhaps TRBD1 as D (6 bases). The source was CD4+ or CD8+ T cells sorted from blood, collected in a trial of the OX40 agonist ivuxolimab. CDR3 in amino acids: CASSLDGTPNQPQHF. CDR3 nucleotides: TGCGCCAGCAGCTTGGATGGGACACCAAATCAGCCCCAGCATTTT.